A single sample is the source of the 4 T cell receptor beta chains below, sequenced in a study of CD8 T cells in Susac syndrome. cDNA came from roughly 0.5 to 1 ug RNA primed by random hexamers. TCRdb called the immunoSEQ multiplex PCR reads again in MiXCR, with one record for every CDR3 protein. The table shows roughly 200,000 distinct CDR3 sequences, with just under 95% occurring only once. The sequenced material came from CD4+ T cells from PBMCs. The receptors originated from a human donor with Susac syndrome.

V gene TRBV20-1 combines with J gene TRBJ1-2; D gene ambiguous. This CDR3 comprises 13 residues. Trimming stripped 0 bases from V and 5 bases from J, with 10 bases between. Germline CDR1 DFQATT, CDR2 SNEGSKA (reference sequence). CDR3 sequence reads: CSARDIRGYGYTF. CDR3 sequence (DNA): TGCAGTGCTAGAGATATCCGAGGATATGGCTACACCTTC.

The J gene is TRBJ2-3, the V gene TRBV30, with a tentative D call TRBD2 (6 bases). Germline loops: CDR1 GTSNPN, CDR2 SVGIG (reference sequence). The CDR3 length is 17 residues. Trimming left V 0 bases short and J 4 bases short, with 20 bases between. This chain's CDR3 is CAWSVHRGGEISDTQYF. CDR3 in DNA: TGTGCCTGGAGTGTACACCGGGGCGGGGAAATCTCAGATACGCAGTATTTT.

CDR3 sequence (DNA): TGTGCCAGCAGTTTATTTGAGAGCTACGAGCAGTACTTC. It is translated as CASSLFESYEQYF. The chain joins TRBV12-3 or TRBV12-4 to TRBJ2-7, with unresolved D. CDR3 length: 13 amino acids. V was shortened by 2 bases and J by 3 bases, with 8 bases between the two germline ends.

This clonotype was seen once. This sequence joins TRBV14 and TRBJ2-1; D possibly matches TRBD1 or TRBD2 (5 bases each). V lost 2 bases and J lost 3, with 11 bases in between. This CDR3 is 15 amino acids long. Germline loops: CDR1 SGHDN, CDR2 FVKESK. The CDR3 DNA reads TGTGCCAGCAGCCAACTGGGGGATTTCTACAATGAGCAGTTCTTC. Protein: CASSQLGDFYNEQFF.